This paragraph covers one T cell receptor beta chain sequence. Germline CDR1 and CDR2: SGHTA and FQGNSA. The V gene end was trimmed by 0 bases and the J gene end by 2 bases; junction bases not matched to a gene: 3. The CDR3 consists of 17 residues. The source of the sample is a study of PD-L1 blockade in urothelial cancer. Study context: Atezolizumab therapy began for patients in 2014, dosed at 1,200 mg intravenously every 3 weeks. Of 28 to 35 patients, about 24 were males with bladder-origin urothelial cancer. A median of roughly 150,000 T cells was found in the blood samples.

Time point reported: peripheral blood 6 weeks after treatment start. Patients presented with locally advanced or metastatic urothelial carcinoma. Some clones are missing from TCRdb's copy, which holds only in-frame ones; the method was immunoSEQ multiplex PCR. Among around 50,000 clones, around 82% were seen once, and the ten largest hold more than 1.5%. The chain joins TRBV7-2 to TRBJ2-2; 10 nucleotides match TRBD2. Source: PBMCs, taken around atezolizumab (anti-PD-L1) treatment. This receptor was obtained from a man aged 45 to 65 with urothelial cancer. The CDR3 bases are TGTGCCAGCAGCTTAGCCCGGACTAGCGGCAACACCGGGGAGCTGTTTTTT. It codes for CASSLARTSGNTGELFF.